The 9 T cell receptor beta chains below come from one sample, sequenced in a study of cytomegalovirus exposure and HLA in healthy donors. Primers for the PCR totalled 60 Vbeta and 13 Jbeta. The data were produced by immunoSEQ multiplex PCR, yet TCRdb's version contains in-frame clones alone and is incomplete. The data show around 140,000 clones, roughly 80% seen once. Material: PBMCs. The receptors originated from a man aged 40-50 years in good health and CMV-seronegative.

In DNA, the CDR3 is TGTGCCAGTAGTATTTTCTCCTTGAACACTGAAGCTTTCTTT. Translation: CASSIFSLNTEAFF. The chain employs TRBV19 and TRBJ1-1; no clear D. Germline CDR1 LNHDA, CDR2 SQIVND (reference sequence). The V gene lost 3 bases and the J gene lost 0 bases, with 8 bases spanning the gap. The CDR3 length is 14 residues. Full variable domain (missing parts from reference TRBV19 and TRBJ1-1): DGGITQSPKYLFRKEGQNVTLSCEQNLNHDAMYWYRQDPGQGLRLIYYSQIVNDFQKGDIAEGYSVSREKKESFPLTVTSAQKNPTAFYLCASSIFSLNTEAFFGQGTRLTVV.

The J gene is TRBJ1-1, the V gene TRBV29-1; D is possibly TRBD1 (5 bases). V dropped 4 bases and J dropped 6 bases, with 9 bases sitting between them. This CDR3 region has 11 residues. The germline CDR1 and CDR2 sequences are SQVTM and ANQGSEA. In DNA, the CDR3 is TGCAGCGTTGTTCCGGGGGCTGAAGCTTTCTTT. Translation: CSVVPGAEAFF.

J is TRBJ2-1 and V is TRBV5-4; 11 bases line up with TRBD2. Germline values: CDR1 SGHNT, CDR2 YYREEE (reference sequence). V shed 3 bases and J 6 bases; nucleotides not matched to a gene: 11. The CDR3 contains 17 residues. CDR3: CASSSKATSGGFNEQFF. The CDR3, as DNA: TGTGCCAGCAGCTCCAAGGCTACTAGCGGGGGATTCAATGAGCAGTTCTTC.

The CDR3 spells CASSVEGGGFDEQFF. CDR3 sequence (DNA): TGTGCCAGCAGCGTAGAGGGAGGAGGATTCGATGAGCAGTTCTTC. The chain joins TRBV9 to TRBJ2-1; weak D call: TRBD2 (6 bases). The CDR3 has 15 amino acids. V shed 0 bases and J shed 8 bases, with 15 bases lying between them. CDR1 is SGDLS, CDR2 YYNGEE, per germline.

The chain couples TRBV6-1 to TRBJ2-7, with 11 bases aligning to TRBD2. V lost 4 bases and J lost 0; bases outside the gene matches: 5. The germline gives CDR1 MNHNS, CDR2 SASEGT. The CDR3 sequence is 16 residues long. CDR3 sequence reads: CASSAGGTSGSYEQYF. CDR3 bases: TGTGCCAGCAGTGCCGGGGGGACTAGCGGCTCCTACGAGCAGTACTTC.

For the CDR3, the DNA is TGCGCCAGCAGCCAGCGGGACAGGGAGTCCTATGGCTACACCTTC. This translates into CASSQRDRESYGYTF. The V call is TRBV5-1, the J call TRBJ1-2; 9 nucleotides match TRBD1. Per germline, CDR1 SGHRS and CDR2 YFSETQ. Unmatched junction bases numbered 8, after V lost 4 bases and J lost 4 bases. This CDR3 has 15 residues.

The chain joins TRBV19 to TRBJ1-5; 7 bases line up with TRBD1. The junction had 12 bases not matched to a gene; V was cut back by 4 bases and J by 6 bases. The CDR3 is 16 amino acids. Germline V lookup: CDR1 LNHDA, CDR2 SQIVND (reference sequence). The CDR3: CASSTHLDRAPQPQHF. In DNA, the CDR3 is TGTGCCAGTAGTACGCACCTCGACAGGGCCCCTCAGCCCCAGCATTTT.

The rearrangement joins TRBV6-6 to TRBJ1-1, with TRBD1 matching 7 bases. This CDR3 region has 13 residues. Germline values: CDR1 MNHNY, CDR2 SVGAGI (reference sequence). V gave up 7 bases and J gave up 3 bases; unmatched junction bases: 5. The CDR3 region is CASTSQGDTEAFF. DNA for the CDR3: TGTGCCAGCACCTCTCAGGGGGACACTGAAGCTTTCTTT.

The chain couples TRBV27 to TRBJ2-1; D might be TRBD2 (6 bases). With 3 bases removed from V and 5 bases from J, the gap between germline ends came to 14 bases. The CDR3 has 15 amino acids. Germline-derived CDR1 and CDR2 are MNHEY and SMNVEV (reference sequence). This CDR3 reads CASSFTGGVNNEQFF. The CDR3 DNA follows: TGTGCCAGCAGTTTTACCGGGGGAGTTAACAATGAGCAGTTCTTC.